This record concerns one TCR beta chain sequence. Its antigen is not identified. The data were obtained in a study of T cells in tuberculosis. Findings and caveats of the study: GMM-specific TCRs were nearer to active tuberculosis alpha repertoires, suggesting expansion. The TCR-beta difference was not significant; alpha differences partly reflected length. A GMM-specific repertoire classifier reached approximately 84% accuracy, AUROC around 0.87.

On average roughly 90,000 T cells per donor were immunosequenced. Sequencing used immunoSEQ multiplex PCR; TCRdb keeps in-frame clones, though not all of them. This table has 30,000 to 45,000 clones, more than 85% appearing once. V trimming: 8 bases; J trimming: 0 bases; junction bases outside the gene matches: 3. This CDR3 comprises 14 residues. Germline loops: CDR1 MNHEY, CDR2 SVGAGI. The sample consisted of PBMCs. The genes are TRBV6-5 and TRBJ2-2; 7 bases map to TRBD1. The receptor's source is a donor aged 10-30 years with latent tuberculosis or without tuberculosis infection. CDR3: CASGGQANTGELFF. The CDR3 nucleotides read TGTGCCAGCGGAGGACAGGCGAACACCGGGGAGCTGTTTTTT.